One and the same sample provided the 2 T cell receptor beta chains below, sequenced in a study of Ad26.COV2.S vaccination and SARS-CoV-2 variants. Only in-frame clones appear in the TCRdb table, and some are missing; sequencing was by immunoSEQ multiplex PCR. The data contain 500,000 or so clones, around nine tenths of them seen just once; the ten biggest clones take up about 13%. This sample's treatment: some 20 received Ad26.COV2.S at low or high dose, single or two shots; a few received placebo; per-sample allocation not given. At day 63 after the first vaccine or placebo injection, samples were drawn. The material sequenced was peripheral blood, taken in a trial of Ad26.COV2.S vaccine versus placebo. These TCRs come from a person aged 18-60 years who received the Ad26.COV2.S COVID-19 vaccine or a placebo.

This chain joins TRBV2 and TRBJ1-1; tentative D call: TRBD1 (5 bases). Germline V lookup: CDR1 SNHLY, CDR2 FYNNEI. V was pared by 8 bases and J by 1 base, with 14 bases between. The CDR3 covers 14 residues. The CDR3 DNA follows: TGTGCCAGCGGGATGGACAAACCGAACACTGAAGCTTTCTTT. It translates to CASGMDKPNTEAFF. Full variable domain (remainder filled in from reference TRBV2 and TRBJ1-1): EPEVTQTPSHQVTQMGQEVILRCVPISNHLYFYWYRQILGQKVEFLVSFYNNEISEKSEIFDDQFSVERPDGSNFTLKIRSTKLEDSAMYFCASGMDKPNTEAFFGQGTRLTVV.

The V gene is TRBV4-1, the J gene TRBJ1-1; weak D call: TRBD1 (5 bases). The CDR3 is 14 amino acids. Germline V gene sequence: CDR1 MGHRA, CDR2 YSYEKL. With 4 bases removed from V and 8 bases from J, the gap between germline ends came to 17 bases. The CDR3 protein is CASSPSGGGGEAFF. The CDR3 DNA reads as TGCGCCAGCAGCCCCTCCGGGGGGGGTGGCGAAGCTTTCTTT.